The 23 T cell receptor beta chains below come from one sample, sequenced in a study of blood T cell repertoires in COVID-19. TCRdb keeps only in-frame clones here, not all; method: immunoSEQ multiplex PCR. Found here are 150,000 or so clones, roughly 77% of them singletons; the top ten hold around 5%. Sequencing used peripheral blood. The origin of the receptors is a woman in her sixties or seventies with COVID-19, enrolled during active disease.

The V call is TRBV12-3 or TRBV12-4, the J call TRBJ2-1, with a weak D call TRBD1 (6 bases). This CDR3 comprises 12 residues. V lost 0 bases, J lost 12 bases, and 9 bases lay in between. CDR3 protein: CASSLARGGQFF. The DNA of the CDR3 is TGTGCCAGCAGTTTAGCCAGGGGCGGGCAGTTCTTC.

V usage is TRBV4-2 and J usage is TRBJ1-5; 7 positions match TRBD1. Unmatched junction bases numbered 3, after V lost 1 base and J lost 6 bases. The CDR3 is 14 amino acids. Looked up from germline, CDR1 is LGHNA and CDR2 is YNFKEQ. As DNA, the CDR3 is TGTGCCAGCAGCCAAGTACAGGGGTTTCAGCCCCAGCATTTT. Translation gives CASSQVQGFQPQHF.

The sample holds a few counts of this clone. The rearrangement joins TRBV24-1 to TRBJ2-3; 8 nucleotides agree with TRBD2. Germline V gives CDR1 KGHDR, CDR2 SFDVKD. V was clipped by 4 bases and J by 10 bases; unmatched bases: 3. CDR3 length: 12 amino acids. The CDR3 DNA follows: TGTGCCACCAGTGACCAGGGACTAGCGCAGTATTTT. The encoded protein is CATSDQGLAQYF.

This rearrangement joins TRBV5-1 to TRBJ2-3; 9 bases fit TRBD1. The CDR3 totals 15 residues. The germline gives CDR1 SGHRS, CDR2 YFSETQ. With 1 base clipped from V and 4 bases from J, the junction kept 4 bases outside the gene matches. The CDR3 DNA reads as TGCGCCAGCAGCTTGTTCGGGACAGGGTCAGATACGCAGTATTTT. This sequence encodes CASSLFGTGSDTQYF.

This clone was picked up a small number of times. The chain has TRBV28 and TRBJ1-1; 7 positions match TRBD1. Germline CDR1 MDHEN, CDR2 SYDVKM. J was trimmed by 5 bases and V by 8 bases; bases with no gene match: 8. The CDR3 has 13 amino acids. DNA of the CDR3: TGTGCCAGCCGACTAGGGGGCTGGACTGAAGCTTTCTTT. Translated, it gives CASRLGGWTEAFF. Complete variable domain (other parts from reference TRBV28 and TRBJ1-1): DVKVTQSSRYLVKRTGEKVFLECVQDMDHENMFWYRQDPGLGLRLIYFSYDVKMKEKGDIPEGYSVSREKKERFSLILESASTNQTSMYLCASRLGGWTEAFFGQGTRLTVV.

This rearrangement joins TRBV28 to TRBJ1-2; a weak D match, TRBD1 (6 bases). The CDR3 totals 14 residues. Germline V gene data show CDR1 as MDHEN and CDR2 as SYDVKM. V lost 2 bases and J 1 base, leaving 8 bases between the germline ends. CDR3 amino acids: CASSLGRGNYGYTF. The CDR3 DNA reads as TGTGCCAGCAGTTTAGGCAGGGGTAACTATGGCTACACCTTC.

The chain uses TRBV2 and TRBJ1-1; the match to TRBD1 covers 8 bases. V was pared by 3 bases and J by 2 bases, with 5 bases of the junction left unmatched. CDR3 length: 15 amino acids. CDR1 SNHLY and CDR2 FYNNEI come from the germline V gene. The CDR3 reads CASSDGDRFNTEAFF. The DNA for the CDR3 is TGTGCCAGCAGTGACGGGGACAGGTTTAACACTGAAGCTTTCTTT.

The chain recombines TRBV19 with TRBJ1-1; D gene ambiguous. This CDR3 contains 14 residues. The germline gives CDR1 LNHDA, CDR2 SQIVND (reference sequence). V lost 3 bases, J lost 5 bases, and 13 bases lay in between. DNA for the CDR3: TGTGCCAGTAGTATTGAGACCACGGGGACTGAAGCTTTCTTT. Translated, it gives CASSIETTGTEAFF.

The chain recombines TRBV28 with TRBJ1-5; 7 bases agree with TRBD1. The CDR3 consists of 15 residues. Germline lookup yields CDR1 MDHEN and CDR2 SYDVKM. Trimming cost V 4 bases and J 2 bases; bases outside gene matches: 5. The CDR3 sequence is CASSSAQGGNQPQHF. The CDR3 DNA follows: TGTGCCAGCAGTTCGGCCCAGGGGGGCAATCAGCCCCAGCATTTT.

The chain links TRBV7-9 to TRBJ2-5, with 9 bases fitting TRBD1. The J segment lost 5 bases and the V segment lost 1 base, leaving 8 bases of the junction unmatched. The CDR3 runs 16 residues. Germline V gene lookup returns CDR1 SEHNR and CDR2 FQNEAQ (reference sequence). CDR3 sequence reads: CASSLVGTGLKETQYF. Written as DNA, the CDR3 is TGTGCCAGCAGCTTAGTTGGGACAGGGCTGAAGGAGACCCAGTACTTC.

The genes are TRBV5-1 and TRBJ2-7; TRBD2 is a possible D gene (5 bases). The germline CDR1 and CDR2 sequences are SGHRS and YFSETQ. The V end lost 0 bases, the J end lost 6 bases, and 13 bases lay between the germline ends. The CDR3 length is 14 residues. Here the CDR3 DNA reads TGCGCCAGCAGCTTGGACGGGTTTGGAGGCGAGCAGTACTTC. Translated: CASSLDGFGGEQYF.

CDR3 sequence: CAGHPTGTPESSNQPQHF. CDR3 nucleotide sequence: TGTGCCGGCCACCCAACCGGGACACCGGAGAGTAGCAATCAGCCCCAGCATTTT. The chain uses TRBV6-7 and TRBJ1-5; D might be TRBD1 (6 bases). TRBV6-7 qualifies as an ORF whose function is uncertain. The CDR3 consists of 18 residues. Deletions cut 11 bases from V and 0 bases from J, with 26 bases between.

This clone was recorded a few times. The gene calls are TRBV11-2 and TRBJ1-4; a possible D gene is TRBD1 (6 bases). Germline-derived CDR1 and CDR2 are SGHAT and FQNNGV. Trimming pared 5 bases from V and 0 bases from J, leaving 22 bases between. The CDR3 spans 19 residues. The CDR3 sequence: CASSPTVGQSAATNEKLFF. The CDR3, as DNA: TGTGCCAGCAGCCCCACGGTAGGACAGAGTGCCGCAACTAATGAAAAACTGTTTTTT.

The V gene is TRBV7-2, the J gene TRBJ2-3, with D unclear. The CDR3 loop spans 15 amino acids. V was trimmed by 0 bases and J by 0 bases, leaving 7 bases between them. Germline CDR1 reads SGHTA; CDR2 reads FQGNSA. CDR3 loop: CASSLAAVSTDTQYF. In DNA form, the CDR3 reads TGTGCCAGCAGCTTAGCGGCAGTTAGCACAGATACGCAGTATTTT. Using reference TRBV7-2 and TRBJ2-3 for the parts outside the CDR3, the full variable domain is GAGVSQSPSNKVTEKGKDVELRCDPISGHTALYWYRQSLGQGLEFLIYFQGNSAPDKSGLPSDRFSAERTGGSVSTLTIQRTQQEDSAVYLCASSLAAVSTDTQYFGPGTRLTVL.

This clone has only one observation. The CDR3 bases are TGTGCCAGCAGTTCGGACAGGGTTTGGACCGGGGAGCTGTTTTTT. This sequence encodes CASSSDRVWTGELFF. The chain links TRBV6-5 to TRBJ2-2, with 8 bases identical to TRBD1. The V and J ends lost 4 bases and 5 bases, in that order; junction bases with no gene match: 6. This CDR3 has 15 residues. Germline loops: CDR1 MNHEY, CDR2 SVGAGI.

The chain couples TRBV28 to TRBJ1-1, with D perhaps matching TRBD1 (6 bases). The CDR3 totals 15 residues. V lost 1 base to trimming and J lost 0 bases, with 9 bases between them. Germline assignment: CDR1 MDHEN and CDR2 SYDVKM. The DNA for the CDR3 is TGTGCCAGCAGTTTATATACAGGGCTGAACACTGAAGCTTTCTTT. Translation gives CASSLYTGLNTEAFF.

This clone was seen only once. This CDR3 is CASSFRTGVGYTF. The CDR3 DNA sequence: TGTGCCAGCAGTTTCCGGACAGGGGTTGGCTACACCTTC. This chain uses TRBV27 with TRBJ1-2; 9 bases map to TRBD1. Germline V gene sequence: CDR1 MNHEY, CDR2 SMNVEV (reference sequence). V shed 3 bases, J shed 7 bases, and the junction held 3 bases outside the gene matches. CDR3 length equals 13 residues.

The chain joins TRBV10-3 to TRBJ2-3; 8 nucleotides align to TRBD1. Germline values: CDR1 ENHRY, CDR2 SYGVKD. The CDR3 sequence is 14 residues long. V shed 6 bases, J shed 3 bases, and the junction held 5 bases outside the gene matches. CDR3 DNA: TGTGCCATCAGGGACAGGGTTGGGACAGATACGCAGTATTTT. It translates to CAIRDRVGTDTQYF.

The chain combines TRBV12-2 with TRBJ2-4; the table's D call, TRBD1, has no DNA check behind it. TRBV12-2 is tagged as a pseudogene. This CDR3 is 19 amino acids long. This CDR3 reads CASRLEDRATVFPKNIQYF. In nucleotides, the CDR3 is TGTGCAAGTCGCTTAGAGGACAGGGCCACAGTTTTCCCCAAAAACATTCAGTACTTC.

This clone qualifies as medium-sized (0.01 to 0.1%). The chain uses TRBV6-7 and TRBJ1-6; 11 bases align to TRBD1. TRBV6-7 is placed among ORFs of uncertain function. The trim removed 9 bases at V and 8 bases at J, leaving 18 bases unmatched. The CDR3 consists of 18 residues. The CDR3 coding sequence is TGTGCCAGAAGAACCGAGGGACAGGGGGTTCGAGAGGATTCACCCCTCCACTTT. Amino acids: CARRTEGQGVREDSPLHF.

The chain combines TRBV19 with TRBJ1-1; D is undetermined. With 1 base removed from V and 0 bases from J, the gap between germline ends came to 15 bases. Germline V gene sequence: CDR1 LNHDA, CDR2 SQIVND (reference sequence). The CDR3 is made up of 17 amino acids. The CDR3 reads CASSIARIESVNTEAFF. DNA for the CDR3: TGTGCCAGTAGTATAGCCCGCATAGAGTCGGTGAACACTGAAGCTTTCTTT.

The chain is built from TRBV20-1 and TRBJ2-5; no clear D gene. Trimming removed 3 bases from V and 5 bases from J, with 10 bases in between. The CDR3 consists of 12 residues. Germline V gene sequence: CDR1 DFQATT, CDR2 SNEGSKA (reference sequence). CDR3 amino acids: CSASLSWETQYF. CDR3 DNA: TGCAGTGCTAGTCTTAGCTGGGAGACCCAGTACTTC.

The rearrangement joins TRBV7-2 to TRBJ1-2, with a tentative D call TRBD1 (6 bases). Germline assignment: CDR1 SGHTA and CDR2 FQGNSA. The CDR3 is made up of 16 amino acids. Trimming stripped 7 bases from V and 8 bases from J, with 26 bases between. The CDR3, as DNA: TGTGCCAGCACCGGGGGGGGCTGGGGTGAAGAGGAAGGCTACACCTTC. Its protein is CASTGGGWGEEEGYTF.